This is a list of T cell receptor beta chains from one sample in a study of cytomegalovirus exposure and HLA in healthy donors. The assay was immunoSEQ multiplex PCR, and TCRdb's table has in-frame clones only and misses some. Of some 250,000 clones in the sample, around 76% were seen once. Sequencing was performed on PBMCs. The source is a woman aged 40 to 50 in good health and CMV-seropositive. Each CDR3 is given with its conserved first and last residue. D genes are given only for firm matches. Size tells how often a clone was seen (once, few, many) or the class of an expanded clone, and some rows leave it out.

j_gene: TRBJ2-1; abundance: NA; v_gene: TRBV6-1; d_gene: NA; CDR3nt: TGTGCCAGCAGCGTAAACTGGGGCACCTACAATGAGCAGTTCTTC; CDR3aa: CASSVNWGTYNEQFF
j_gene: TRBJ2-1; abundance: once; v_gene: TRBV9; d_gene: NA; CDR3nt: TGTGCCAGCAGCGTTTCGCCAGAACGCTACAATGAGCAGTTCTTC; CDR3aa: CASSVSPERYNEQFF
j_gene: TRBJ2-1; abundance: NA; v_gene: TRBV19; d_gene: NA; CDR3nt: TGTGCCTGCGCCCTTAGCGGAGATTACAATGAGCAGTTCTTC; CDR3aa: CACALSGDYNEQFF
j_gene: TRBJ2-5; abundance: few; v_gene: TRBV2; d_gene: NA; CDR3nt: TGTGCCAGCAGTGAAGTACTAGCCTGGGAGACCCAGTACTTC; CDR3aa: CASSEVLAWETQYF
j_gene: TRBJ1-2; abundance: NA; v_gene: TRBV7-2; d_gene: TRBD1; CDR3nt: TGTGCCAGCAGCTTAGCGACAGGGGGCCATGGCTACACCTTC; CDR3aa: CASSLATGGHGYTF
j_gene: TRBJ2-7; abundance: NA; v_gene: TRBV15; d_gene: TRBD1; CDR3nt: TGTGCCACCAGTACCGACACAGGGGTAATCAACGAGCAGTACTTC; CDR3aa: CATSTDTGVINEQYF
j_gene: TRBJ2-1; abundance: NA; v_gene: TRBV10-3; d_gene: TRBD2; CDR3nt: TGTGCCATCAAGGGCGGGGGGGACAATGAGCAGTTCTTC; CDR3aa: CAIKGGGDNEQFF
j_gene: TRBJ2-7; abundance: NA; v_gene: TRBV5-1; d_gene: TRBD1; CDR3nt: TGCGCCAGCAGCTTTGGACAGGGGATACTCATGGAGGCTTCCGAGCAGTACTTC; CDR3aa: CASSFGQGILMEASEQYF
j_gene: TRBJ1-1; abundance: NA; v_gene: TRBV11-2; d_gene: NA; CDR3nt: TGTGCCAGCAGCTTAGATCTGCGGAGGGACACTGAAGCTTTCTTT; CDR3aa: CASSLDLRRDTEAFF
j_gene: TRBJ1-1; abundance: NA; v_gene: TRBV29-1; d_gene: NA; CDR3nt: TGCAGCGTTCGGGGGGCTGAAGCTTTCTTT; CDR3aa: CSVRGAEAFF
j_gene: TRBJ1-5; abundance: once; v_gene: TRBV7-9; d_gene: NA; CDR3nt: TGTGCCAGCAGCTTACTTGGAGAAAGCAAAGGAAGCAATCAGCCCCAGCATTTT; CDR3aa: CASSLLGESKGSNQPQHF
j_gene: TRBJ2-5; abundance: NA; v_gene: TRBV5-1; d_gene: NA; CDR3nt: TGCGCCAGCAGCCCATCTGGCCGGGTCCAAGAGACCCAGTACTTC; CDR3aa: CASSPSGRVQETQYF
j_gene: TRBJ1-1; abundance: NA; v_gene: TRBV2; d_gene: NA; CDR3nt: TGTGCCAGCAGGGCAGGGGTCACGACCACTGAAGCTTTCTTT; CDR3aa: CASRAGVTTTEAFF
j_gene: TRBJ1-4; abundance: NA; v_gene: TRBV7-9; d_gene: NA; CDR3nt: TGTGCCAGCAGCGTCTACAGTGATGAAAAACTGTTTTTT; CDR3aa: CASSVYSDEKLFF
j_gene: TRBJ2-7; abundance: few; v_gene: TRBV7-2; d_gene: TRBD1; CDR3nt: TGTGCCAGCAGCCCACAGGGGTCATACCTCTCCTACGAGCAGTACTTC; CDR3aa: CASSPQGSYLSYEQYF
j_gene: TRBJ1-5; abundance: NA; v_gene: TRBV7-2; d_gene: NA; CDR3nt: TGTGCCAGCAGCCACGACAACAGCCGGAATCAGCCCCAGCATTTT; CDR3aa: CASSHDNSRNQPQHF
j_gene: TRBJ1-5; abundance: NA; v_gene: TRBV15; d_gene: NA; CDR3nt: TGTGCCACCAGCCGGGGGGTCGGCAATCAGCCCCAGCATTTT; CDR3aa: CATSRGVGNQPQHF
j_gene: TRBJ2-6; abundance: NA; v_gene: TRBV5-1; d_gene: TRBD1; CDR3nt: TGCGCCAGCCGATCTCTATCGGGACAGAAAAGCTCTGGGGCCAACGTCCTGACTTTC; CDR3aa: CASRSLSGQKSSGANVLTF
j_gene: TRBJ2-7; abundance: NA; v_gene: TRBV18; d_gene: NA; CDR3nt: TGTGCCAGCTCACCAGTGATTCACGGGGGATCGAAGAACTCCTACGAGCAGTACTTC; CDR3aa: CASSPVIHGGSKNSYEQYF
j_gene: TRBJ1-2; abundance: NA; v_gene: TRBV11-3; d_gene: TRBD1; CDR3nt: TGTGCCAGCAGCCGCGGACAGGTTCGTGGCTACACCTTC; CDR3aa: CASSRGQVRGYTF
j_gene: TRBJ2-1; abundance: NA; v_gene: TRBV4-2; d_gene: NA; CDR3nt: TGTGCCAGCAGCCAAGTGGAGTTACTAGCAGGTGAGCAGTTCTTC; CDR3aa: CASSQVELLAGEQFF
j_gene: TRBJ2-1; abundance: few; v_gene: TRBV5-1; d_gene: NA; CDR3nt: TGCGCCAGCAGCTTGGAGAATCTAGCGTACAATGAGCAGTTCTTC; CDR3aa: CASSLENLAYNEQFF
j_gene: TRBJ2-2; abundance: NA; v_gene: TRBV29-1; d_gene: NA; CDR3nt: TGCAGCGTTGAAAGGCAGGAATCCCCCGGGGAGCTGTTTTTT; CDR3aa: CSVERQESPGELFF
j_gene: TRBJ1-1; abundance: NA; v_gene: TRBV7-9; d_gene: NA; CDR3nt: TGTGCCAGCAGCTTATCAGGGGTTAACACTGAAGCTTTCTTT; CDR3aa: CASSLSGVNTEAFF
j_gene: TRBJ2-1; abundance: NA; v_gene: TRBV13; d_gene: TRBD1; CDR3nt: TGTGCCAGCAGGGACAGGGTTACCGGCTATGAGCAGTTCTTC; CDR3aa: CASRDRVTGYEQFF
j_gene: TRBJ2-7; abundance: NA; v_gene: TRBV5-4; d_gene: NA; CDR3nt: TGTGCCAGCAGCTTGGAGCCGGGTAGAAGTACCTACGAGCAGTACTTC; CDR3aa: CASSLEPGRSTYEQYF
j_gene: TRBJ1-2; abundance: once; v_gene: TRBV6-1; d_gene: TRBD1; CDR3nt: TGTGCCAGCAGCAGGGACAGGGTGGATGGCTACACCTTC; CDR3aa: CASSRDRVDGYTF
j_gene: TRBJ2-7; abundance: NA; v_gene: TRBV6-1; d_gene: NA; CDR3nt: TGTGCCAGCAGGCTCCCGACTAGTAACAACGAGCAGTACTTC; CDR3aa: CASRLPTSNNEQYF